Each of the 12 T cell receptor beta chains below was sequenced from the same sample in a study of blood T cell repertoires in COVID-19. Sequenced by immunoSEQ multiplex PCR; TCRdb stores in-frame clones only, minus some. The sample holds more than 55,000 clones, 85% to 90% seen once. Sample: peripheral blood. The receptors shown here come from a human donor with active COVID-19. The donor label of this sample is uncertain.

The chain joins TRBV29-1 to TRBJ2-5, with a weak D call TRBD2 (6 bases). CDR3 length equals 12 residues. Trimming shortened V by 4 bases and J by 0 bases, and 6 bases separated the two germline ends. Germline CDR1 is SQVTM and CDR2 is ANQGSEA. The CDR3 loop is CSVGLDQETQYF. The CDR3 coding sequence is TGCAGCGTTGGACTAGACCAAGAGACCCAGTACTTC.

The chain links TRBV19 to TRBJ1-5, with D possibly matching TRBD1 (6 bases). Trimming left V 3 bases short and J 1 base short, with 13 bases between. This CDR3 region has 16 residues. Germline CDR1 is LNHDA and CDR2 is SQIVND (reference sequence). The DNA of the CDR3 is TGTGCCAGTAGTATGACAGGTTCCATCAGCAATCAGCCCCAGCATTTT. It specifies CASSMTGSISNQPQHF.

The V call is TRBV5-4, the J call TRBJ2-5; 7 nucleotides align to TRBD1. The J segment lost 3 bases and the V segment lost 9 bases, leaving 8 bases of the junction unmatched. The CDR3 loop spans 13 amino acids. The germline V gene encodes CDR1 SGHNT and CDR2 YYREEE (reference sequence). The CDR3, as DNA: TGTGCCATCTGGGGGCAGGGGGAAGAGACCCAGTACTTC. It is translated as CAIWGQGEETQYF.

This clone was seen once. This sequence joins TRBV3-1 (or the pseudogene TRBV3-2) and TRBJ2-3; D unclear. The CDR3 extends over 16 amino acids. Trimming left V 1 base short and J 1 base short, with 12 bases between. Germline V lookup: CDR1 LGHDT, CDR2 YNNKEL (reference sequence). For the CDR3, the DNA is TGTGCCAGCAGCCAAGGGCGCCAGACATGCACAGATACGCAGTATTTT. Amino acid sequence: CASSQGRQTCTDTQYF.

The chain is built from TRBV5-4 and TRBJ1-1, with 9 bases aligning to TRBD1. The J segment lost 0 bases and the V segment lost 4 bases, leaving 10 bases of the junction unmatched. The germline V gene encodes CDR1 SGHNT and CDR2 YYREEE (reference sequence). This CDR3 has 17 amino acids. CDR3 bases: TGTGCCAGCAGCATAGGGACAGGGTGGGGGATGAACACTGAAGCTTTCTTT. Translated, it gives CASSIGTGWGMNTEAFF.

The V call is TRBV7-2, the J call TRBJ2-2; 7 bases agree with TRBD1. CDR1 is SGHTA, CDR2 FQGNSA, per germline. J was trimmed by 1 base and V by 5 bases; bases with no gene match: 10. The CDR3 consists of 17 residues. The CDR3 region has the DNA TGTGCCAGCAGCCAAGACCCGGACAGGATGAACACCGGGGAGCTGTTTTTT. This sequence encodes CASSQDPDRMNTGELFF.

V and J are TRBV7-8 and TRBJ2-3; D possibly corresponds to TRBD2 (5 bases). Germline V CDR1 and CDR2: SGHVS, FQNEAQ. Trimming pared 5 bases from V and 2 bases from J, leaving 11 bases between. This CDR3 has 14 residues. DNA for the CDR3: TGTGCCAGCAGCATCGGGATTTTCACAGATACGCAGTATTTT. This sequence encodes CASSIGIFTDTQYF. Based on the CDR3 plus reference TRBV7-8 and TRBJ2-3, the full variable domain is GAGVSQSPRYKVAKRGQDVALRCDPISGHVSLFWYQQALGQGPEFLTYFQNEAQLDKSGLPSDRFFAERPEGSVSTLKIQRTQQEDSAVYLCASSIGIFTDTQYFGPGTRLTVL.

V is TRBV5-1 and J is TRBJ1-5; D remains unclear. V lost 0 bases and J lost 2, with 6 bases in between. Germline CDR1 and CDR2: SGHRS and YFSETQ. This CDR3 contains 14 residues. Here the CDR3 reads CASSLAPGNQPQHF. As DNA, the CDR3 is TGCGCCAGCAGCTTGGCCCCCGGCAATCAGCCCCAGCATTTT.

The chain couples TRBV7-3 to TRBJ2-3, with TRBD2 matching 14 bases. The CDR3 has 17 residues. Germline V gene lookup returns CDR1 SGHTA and CDR2 FQGTGA. After removal of 0 bases from V and 2 bases from J, the junction contained 1 base not matched to a gene. The CDR3 DNA reads as TGTGCCAGCAGCTTAACGGGACTAGCGGGGGCCACAGATACGCAGTATTTT. It encodes CASSLTGLAGATDTQYF. Full variable domain (rest looked up from reference TRBV7-3 and TRBJ2-3): GAGVSQTPSNKVTEKGKYVELRCDPISGHTALYWYRQSLGQGPEFLIYFQGTGAADDSGLPNDRFFAVRPEGSVSTLKIQRTERGDSAVYLCASSLTGLAGATDTQYFGPGTRLTVL.

This clone has just a few counts. The gene calls are TRBV7-9 and TRBJ2-1; D call uncertain. CDR3 size: 12 residues. Trimming took 5 bases from V and 3 from J, leaving 5 bases between them. Per the germline V gene, CDR1 is SEHNR and CDR2 is FQNEAQ (reference sequence). The DNA of the CDR3 is TGTGCCAGCAGCGCAGGCTACAATGAGCAGTTCTTC. Its translation is CASSAGYNEQFF.

This chain joins TRBV7-2 and TRBJ2-7; 15 bases fit TRBD2. The CDR3 is 18 residues long. Germline loops: CDR1 SGHTA, CDR2 FQGNSA. Trimming at V came to 5 bases and at J to 1 base, leaving 9 bases not matched to a gene. CDR3 loop: CASSLSGLAGGRSYEQYF. The CDR3 DNA sequence: TGTGCCAGCAGCCTCAGTGGACTAGCGGGGGGGCGGTCCTACGAGCAGTACTTC.

The chain couples TRBV3-1 (or the pseudogene TRBV3-2) to TRBJ2-5, with 10 bases aligning to TRBD2. The V and J ends lost 3 bases and 2 bases, in that order; junction bases with no gene match: 6. Germline-derived CDR1 and CDR2 are LGHDT and YNNKEL (reference sequence). The CDR3 loop spans 16 amino acids. This CDR3 reads CASSQFSGGPQETQYF. As DNA, the CDR3 is TGTGCCAGCAGCCAGTTTAGCGGGGGGCCGCAAGAGACCCAGTACTTC.